The table lists the clone carrying this T cell receptor (beta chain) with a few counts. What it recognizes is unknown. The data stem from a study of T cells after yellow fever vaccination. General study results and limits: Weaker overall, the secondary response nonetheless peaked faster (day 5 versus 15). Reappearance after the booster was seen for most primary-vaccination clones, at 95% to 97% CD4 and 80% to 90% CD8.

Template-switching 5'RACE yielded the TCR cDNA; a universal primer site and UMIs were added in the process. TCRdb ran MiXCR on the 5' RACE reads and lists one entry per CDR3 protein. The sample carries nearly 550,000 distinct CDR3 sequences, 15% to 20% recorded once. The V end lost 5 bases, the J end lost 0 bases, and 13 bases lay between the germline ends. The CDR3 is made up of 16 amino acids. CDR1 and CDR2 from the germline V gene are SGHTA and FQGNSA. Sample: PBMCs, taken 15 days after the yellow fever booster vaccination. This chain connects TRBV7-2 to TRBJ2-2, with TRBD2 as a possible D gene (5 bases). The clonotype was recovered from a young man who received the YFV17D yellow fever vaccine. CDR3 in DNA: TGTGCCAGCAGCCGCGGGCCCCCTGCGAACACCGGGGAGCTGTTTTTT. This translates into CASSRGPPANTGELFF.